The 27 T cell receptor beta chains given below trace back to one sample, sequenced in a study of blood T cell repertoires in COVID-19. Clones were read by immunoSEQ multiplex PCR, and TCRdb kept only the in-frame ones, dropping some. The table includes under 300,000 clones, 75% to 90% detected once. Sequencing was performed on peripheral blood. These TCRs come from a woman aged 70-85 years with COVID-19, enrolled during active disease.

This clone turned up a few times. V is TRBV7-2 and J is TRBJ1-6; no clear D gene. The CDR3 loop spans 12 amino acids. Germline values: CDR1 SGHTA, CDR2 FQGNSA. Trimming removed 4 bases from V and 12 bases from J, with 10 bases in between. The CDR3 sequence is CASSSHGEPLHF. In DNA, the CDR3 is TGTGCCAGCAGCTCCCACGGTGAACCCCTCCACTTT. Looking up the rest from reference TRBV7-2 and TRBJ1-6 gives the full variable domain: GAGVSQSPSNKVTEKGKDVELRCDPISGHTALYWYRQSLGQGLEFLIYFQGNSAPDKSGLPSDRFSAERTGGSVSTLTIQRTQQEDSAVYLCASSSHGEPLHFGNGTRLTVT.

This clone was picked up one time. The rearrangement joins TRBV15 to TRBJ1-2, with no clear D. Germline CDR1 is LNHNV and CDR2 is YYDKDF (reference sequence). CDR3 length: 13 amino acids. Trimming shortened V by 0 bases and J by 2 bases, and 4 bases separated the two germline ends. CDR3 coding DNA: TGTGCCACCAGCAGAGATCTAAACTATGGCTACACCTTC. Translating gives CATSRDLNYGYTF.

This clone came up once. Other nucleotide sequences in the sample specify the same CDR3. The rearrangement joins TRBV5-1 to TRBJ1-3; D gene unclear. Germline lookup yields CDR1 SGHRS and CDR2 YFSETQ. The CDR3 has 14 amino acids. V lost 0 bases, J lost 3 bases, and 7 bases lay in between. The CDR3 coding sequence is TGCGCCAGCAGCTTGGCCGGGTTTGGAAACACCATATATTTT. Translation gives CASSLAGFGNTIYF.

Here the CDR3 DNA reads TGTGCCAGCGGAGGGTTTGGGCAGCCCCAGCATTTT. It encodes CASGGFGQPQHF. This chain joins TRBV6-4 and TRBJ1-5; D unresolved. Germline CDR1 MRHNA, CDR2 SNTAGT. The V and J ends lost 8 bases and 7 bases respectively, with 12 bases between them. This CDR3 comprises 12 residues.

This rearrangement joins TRBV24-1 to TRBJ1-4, with TRBD1 identical over 7 bases. Germline V CDR1 and CDR2: KGHDR, SFDVKD. The CDR3 is 15 residues long. V was clipped by 4 bases and J by 7 bases; unmatched bases: 8. CDR3 DNA sequence: TGTGCCACCAGTGACCGACAGGGCCCGGTTGAAAAACTGTTTTTT. This sequence encodes CATSDRQGPVEKLFF.

The V call is TRBV18, the J call TRBJ2-3; D uncertain. CDR3 length: 13 amino acids. V was trimmed by 1 base and J by 8 bases, leaving 10 bases between them. Germline lookup yields CDR1 KGHSH and CDR2 LQKENI. CDR3 DNA: TGTGCCAGCTCACCACTAGGAGTCGGTACGCAGTATTTT. It yields the protein CASSPLGVGTQYF.

This chain joins TRBV5-1 and TRBJ2-3; TRBD2 matches at 8 bases. J was trimmed by 3 bases and V by 2 bases; bases with no gene match: 2. Germline CDR1 is SGHRS and CDR2 is YFSETQ. There are 14 residues in the CDR3. CDR3 in amino acids: CASSFGRVTDTQYF. DNA of the CDR3: TGCGCCAGCAGCTTCGGGAGGGTTACAGATACGCAGTATTTT.

With regard to this clone: The CDR3 does not close with the conserved phenylalanine or tryptophan, likely indicating a read error. The DNA is left out, because the CDR3 cannot be placed on it with certainty; the CDR3 is given as TCRdb lists it. This chain joins TRBV6-1 and TRBJ2-3; the D call TRBD1 from the table was never checked on the DNA. The CDR3 has 12 residues if both end residues are counted. Germline V gene lookup returns CDR1 MNHNS and CDR2 SASEGT. The CDR3 protein is CASSEAGTGFLC.

The rearrangement joins TRBV2 to TRBJ1-5; 9 bases fit TRBD1. Germline CDR1 reads SNHLY; CDR2 reads FYNNEI. V shed 6 bases and J 0 bases; nucleotides not matched to a gene: 9. The CDR3 runs to 17 residues. The CDR3 here is CASSKRTGADSNQPQHF. CDR3 nucleotides: TGTGCCAGCAGCAAAAGGACAGGGGCAGATAGCAATCAGCCCCAGCATTTT.

J is TRBJ1-3 and V is TRBV6-5, with D hard to call. Trimming took off 2 bases at V and 0 bases at J, with 5 bases between the two ends. The germline gives CDR1 MNHEY, CDR2 SVGAGI. The CDR3 runs 14 residues. DNA for the CDR3: TGTGCCAGCAGTTACGGGAGCTCTGGAAACACCATATATTTT. The encoded protein is CASSYGSSGNTIYF.

The CDR3 spells CSVSRQGSPSGYTF. The CDR3 region has the DNA TGCAGCGTTTCCCGACAGGGATCCCCTTCTGGCTACACCTTC. The rearrangement uses TRBV29-1 and TRBJ1-2; 7 bases are a match to TRBD1. CDR1 and CDR2 (germline): SQVTM, ANQGSEA. Trimming cost V 5 bases and J 7 bases; bases outside gene matches: 13. There are 14 residues in the CDR3.

The CDR3 sequence is CASSFVSVGGEQFF. In nucleotides, the CDR3 is TGTGCCAGCAGCTTCGTCTCGGTGGGAGGTGAGCAGTTCTTC. The chain is built from TRBV13 and TRBJ2-1; maybe TRBD2 (6 bases). With 3 bases removed from V and 9 bases from J, the gap between germline ends came to 15 bases. This CDR3 is built from 14 residues. The germline V gene has CDR1 PRHDT and CDR2 FYEKMQ (reference sequence).

The chain joins TRBV4-2 to TRBJ1-1; D unresolved. Trimming removed 1 base from V and 0 bases from J, with 12 bases in between. This CDR3 has 16 amino acids. Germline CDR1 and CDR2: LGHNA and YNFKEQ. The CDR3 sequence: CASSQGGASVNTEAFF. The DNA of the CDR3 is TGTGCCAGCAGCCAAGGAGGAGCTAGCGTGAACACTGAAGCTTTCTTT.

The chain couples TRBV24-1 to TRBJ1-4; D is unclear. V lost 0 bases to trimming and J lost 8 bases, with 27 bases between them. In germline, CDR1 is KGHDR, CDR2 SFDVKD. This CDR3 contains 20 residues. CDR3 DNA sequence: TGTGCCACCAGTGATTTGCTCATACCACGGATAGTGGCTTCGGGAGAAAAACTGTTTTTT. Protein: CATSDLLIPRIVASGEKLFF.

The chain is built from TRBV5-1 and TRBJ1-6; D uncertain. The CDR3 has 16 residues. CDR1 SGHRS and CDR2 YFSETQ come from the germline V gene. Trimming pared 5 bases from V and 9 bases from J, leaving 21 bases between. The CDR3 loop is CASSYSRAEDGSPLHF. CDR3 coding DNA: TGCGCCAGCAGTTACTCGAGGGCGGAAGACGGTTCACCCCTCCACTTT.

This chain joins TRBV5-1 and TRBJ1-3; 8 bases map to TRBD1. Germline loops: CDR1 SGHRS, CDR2 YFSETQ. Germline trimming cut 5 bases from V and 3 bases from J; bases unmatched to any gene: 13. There are 17 residues in the CDR3. The CDR3 loop reads CASSSIPDRVDGNTIYF. CDR3 bases: TGCGCCAGCAGTTCGATCCCGGACAGGGTGGATGGAAACACCATATATTTT. Using reference TRBV5-1 and TRBJ1-3 for the parts outside the CDR3, the full variable domain is KAGVTQTPRYLIKTRGQQVTLSCSPISGHRSVSWYQQTPGQGLQFLFEYFSETQRNKGNFPGRFSGRQFSNSRSEMNVSTLELGDSALYLCASSSIPDRVDGNTIYFGEGSWLTVV.

J is TRBJ2-1 and V is TRBV9; tentatively, D is TRBD1 (6 bases). V was trimmed by 2 bases and J by 5 bases, leaving 11 bases between them. The CDR3 has 14 amino acids. Germline CDR1 reads SGDLS; CDR2 reads YYNGEE. This CDR3 is CASSVGTRDNEQFF. In nucleotides, the CDR3 is TGTGCCAGCAGCGTCGGGACACGGGACAATGAGCAGTTCTTC. Drawing the rest from reference TRBV9 and TRBJ2-1, the complete variable domain is DSGVTQTPKHLITATGQRVTLRCSPRSGDLSVYWYQQSLDQGLQFLIQYYNGEERAKGNILERFSAQQFPDLHSELNLSSLELGDSALYFCASSVGTRDNEQFFGPGTRLTVL.

The V gene is TRBV5-1, the J gene TRBJ2-5, with 11 nucleotides matching TRBD2. Germline assignment: CDR1 SGHRS and CDR2 YFSETQ. After removal of 0 bases from V and 5 bases from J, the junction contained 9 bases not matched to a gene. The CDR3 contains 17 residues. CDR3 sequence reads: CASSLDLSGGVRETQYF. CDR3 in DNA: TGCGCCAGCAGCTTGGACCTTAGCGGGGGGGTAAGGGAGACCCAGTACTTC. Looking up the rest from reference TRBV5-1 and TRBJ2-5 gives the full variable domain: KAGVTQTPRYLIKTRGQQVTLSCSPISGHRSVSWYQQTPGQGLQFLFEYFSETQRNKGNFPGRFSGRQFSNSRSEMNVSTLELGDSALYLCASSLDLSGGVRETQYFGPGTRLLVL.

A few counts support this clone. This sequence joins TRBV19 and TRBJ2-7; 8 bases are shared with TRBD1. The CDR3 runs to 13 residues. V trimming: 6 bases; J trimming: 1 base; junction bases outside the gene matches: 2. CDR1 LNHDA and CDR2 SQIVND come from the germline V gene (reference sequence). The CDR3 spells CASRRTGSYEQYF. DNA of the CDR3: TGTGCCAGTAGGAGGACAGGGTCCTACGAGCAGTACTTC.

The J gene is TRBJ2-5, the V gene TRBV6-4, with a weak D call TRBD2 (6 bases). Germline V gene lookup returns CDR1 MRHNA and CDR2 SNTAGT. The CDR3 is made up of 15 amino acids. V dropped 2 bases and J dropped 3 bases, with 13 bases sitting between them. The DNA of the CDR3 is TGTGCCAGCAGTGACGTAGGAGGGGAGGAAGAGACCCAGTACTTC. Amino acid sequence: CASSDVGGEEETQYF.

The chain combines TRBV19 with TRBJ1-4; D not resolved. V was pared by 4 bases and J by 8 bases, with 11 bases between. The CDR3 loop spans 13 amino acids. Germline V CDR1 and CDR2: LNHDA, SQIVND (reference sequence). The chain's CDR3 is CASSNTREEKLFF. CDR3 DNA sequence: TGTGCCAGTAGTAATACCCGGGAGGAAAAACTGTTTTTT.

This clone was seen just once. This chain links TRBV5-4 with TRBJ1-3; unclear D gene. Trimming removed 3 bases from V and 4 bases from J, with 2 bases in between. The germline gives CDR1 SGHNT, CDR2 YYREEE (reference sequence). The CDR3 sequence is 11 residues long. The CDR3 spells CASSSGNTIYF. In DNA, the CDR3 is TGTGCCAGCAGCTCGGGAAACACCATATATTTT.

The chain joins TRBV24-1 to TRBJ1-2; 10 bases are a match to TRBD1. The CDR3 covers 14 residues. After removal of 4 bases from V and 7 bases from J, the junction contained 5 bases not matched to a gene. Germline V gene data show CDR1 as KGHDR and CDR2 as SFDVKD. The CDR3 sequence: CATSEATGGFGYTF. CDR3 DNA sequence: TGTGCCACCAGTGAGGCGACAGGGGGCTTTGGCTACACCTTC.

The chain recombines TRBV7-2 with TRBJ1-2; 7 bases fit TRBD1. Germline CDR1 is SGHTA and CDR2 is FQGNSA. This CDR3 has 16 amino acids. J was trimmed by 1 base and V by 5 bases; bases with no gene match: 10. CDR3 in DNA: TGTGCCAGCAGCACCGCAATCGGGACAGTTAACTATGGCTACACCTTC. It codes for CASSTAIGTVNYGYTF.

V is TRBV5-1 and J is TRBJ2-3; TRBD1 agrees at 9 bases. The junction had 4 bases not matched to a gene; V was cut back by 4 bases and J by 1 base. The length of the CDR3 is 15 residues. CDR1 is SGHRS and CDR2 is YFSETQ in the germline V gene. The CDR3 DNA sequence: TGCGCCAGCAGCCTGGGACAGGGCGGCACAGATACGCAGTATTTT. Translation: CASSLGQGGTDTQYF. The full variable domain, its missing parts supplied by reference TRBV5-1 and TRBJ2-3, is KAGVTQTPRYLIKTRGQQVTLSCSPISGHRSVSWYQQTPGQGLQFLFEYFSETQRNKGNFPGRFSGRQFSNSRSEMNVSTLELGDSALYLCASSLGQGGTDTQYFGPGTRLTVL.

The V call is TRBV30, the J call TRBJ2-7; TRBD1 is a possible D gene (6 bases). Per the germline V gene, CDR1 is GTSNPN and CDR2 is SVGIG (reference sequence). Trimming removed 4 bases from V and 0 bases from J, with 13 bases in between. The CDR3 covers 14 residues. The chain's CDR3 is CAWNTGSSSYEQYF. CDR3 sequence (DNA): TGTGCCTGGAACACAGGGTCAAGCTCCTACGAGCAGTACTTC.

V and J are TRBV6-1 and TRBJ2-4; D may be TRBD2 (6 bases). CDR1 is MNHNS, CDR2 SASEGT, per germline. CDR3 size: 16 residues. V gave up 3 bases and J gave up 3 bases, with 15 bases separating them. CDR3 region: CASSDSSAGSKNIQYF. The CDR3 DNA sequence: TGTGCCAGCAGTGATTCAAGCGCGGGGAGCAAAAACATTCAGTACTTC.